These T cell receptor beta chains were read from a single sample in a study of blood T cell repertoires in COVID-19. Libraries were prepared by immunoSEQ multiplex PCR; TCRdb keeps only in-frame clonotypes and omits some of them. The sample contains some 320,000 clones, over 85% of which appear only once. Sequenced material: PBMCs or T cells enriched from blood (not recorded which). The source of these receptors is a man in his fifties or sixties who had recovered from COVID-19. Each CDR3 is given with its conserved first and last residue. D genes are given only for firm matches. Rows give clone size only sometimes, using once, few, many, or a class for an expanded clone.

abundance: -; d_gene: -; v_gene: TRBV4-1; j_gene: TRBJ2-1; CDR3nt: TGCGCCAGCAGCCTACAGACGGCCACCTACAATGAGCAGTTCTTC; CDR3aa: CASSLQTATYNEQFF
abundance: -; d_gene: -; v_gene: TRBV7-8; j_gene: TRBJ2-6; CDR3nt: TGTGCCAGCAGAAAGCGACAGGACCACTCTGGGGCCAACGTCCTGACTTTC; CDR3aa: CASRKRQDHSGANVLTF
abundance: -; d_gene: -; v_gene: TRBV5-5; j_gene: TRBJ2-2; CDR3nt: TGTGCCAGCAGCACTGTATCTGGCACCGGGGAGCTGTTTTTT; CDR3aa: CASSTVSGTGELFF
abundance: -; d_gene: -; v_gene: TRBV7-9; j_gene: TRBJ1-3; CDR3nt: TGTGCCAGCAGTCCATCATCAGGGACTGGAAACACCATATATTTT; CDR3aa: CASSPSSGTGNTIYF
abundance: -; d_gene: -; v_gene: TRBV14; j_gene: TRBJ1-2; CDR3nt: TGTGCCAGCAGCCAAGGGAACAGCTACTATGGCTACACCTTC; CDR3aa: CASSQGNSYYGYTF
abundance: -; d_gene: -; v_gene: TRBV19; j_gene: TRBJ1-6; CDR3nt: TGTGCCAGTAGTCGGGGTGGGCTGGATTCACCCCTCCACTTT; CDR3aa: CASSRGGLDSPLHF
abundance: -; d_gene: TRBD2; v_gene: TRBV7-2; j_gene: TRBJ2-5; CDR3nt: TGTGCCAGCAGCTCTAGCGGGGGGCCCTTGGAGACCCAGTACTTC; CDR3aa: CASSSSGGPLETQYF
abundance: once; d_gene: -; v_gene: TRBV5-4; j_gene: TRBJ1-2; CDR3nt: TGTGCCAGCAGCTTGGTGTCAAAGCCTAACTATGGCTACACCTTC; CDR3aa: CASSLVSKPNYGYTF
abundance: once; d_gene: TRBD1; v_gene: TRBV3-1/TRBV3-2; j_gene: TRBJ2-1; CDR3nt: TGTGCCAGCAGCCGGACAGGGGCAGGAAATGAGCAGTTCTTC; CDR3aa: CASSRTGAGNEQFF
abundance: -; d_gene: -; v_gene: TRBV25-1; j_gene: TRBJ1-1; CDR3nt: TGTGCCAGCAGTCTGTATAACACTGAAGCTTTCTTT; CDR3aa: CASSLYNTEAFF
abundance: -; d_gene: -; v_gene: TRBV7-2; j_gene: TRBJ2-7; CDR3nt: TGTGCCAGCAGCTCTCTCACCCCTGACAGGACCCTAGCCTACGAGCAGTACTTC; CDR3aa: CASSSLTPDRTLAYEQYF
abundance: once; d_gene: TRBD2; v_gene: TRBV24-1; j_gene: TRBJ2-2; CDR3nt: TGTGCCACCAGTTTTGGCGGGAGGTCGAACACCGGGGAGCTGTTTTTT; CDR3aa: CATSFGGRSNTGELFF
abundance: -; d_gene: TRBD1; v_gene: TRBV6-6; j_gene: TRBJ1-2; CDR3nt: TGTGCCAGCAGTTACCGGGACAGGGGACGCGGCTACACCTTC; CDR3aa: CASSYRDRGRGYTF
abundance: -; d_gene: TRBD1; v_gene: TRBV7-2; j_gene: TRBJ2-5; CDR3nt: TGTGCCAGCAGCCCACGGACAGGGTTCCAGTATCGAGAGACCCAGTACTTC; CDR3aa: CASSPRTGFQYRETQYF
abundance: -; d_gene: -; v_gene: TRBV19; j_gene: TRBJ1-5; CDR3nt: TGTGCCAGTAGTTCGATACTAACTGGGAGCAATCAGCCCCAGCATTTT; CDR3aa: CASSSILTGSNQPQHF
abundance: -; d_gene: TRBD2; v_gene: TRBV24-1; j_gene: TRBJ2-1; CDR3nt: TGTGCCACCAGTGATCCTAGCGGGGGCTCCTACAATGAGCAGTTCTTC; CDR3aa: CATSDPSGGSYNEQFF
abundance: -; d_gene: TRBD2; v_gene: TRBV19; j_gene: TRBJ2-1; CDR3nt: TGTGCCAGTAGTATCCTTCTCGGGGGGACCTACAATGAGCAGTTCTTC; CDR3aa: CASSILLGGTYNEQFF
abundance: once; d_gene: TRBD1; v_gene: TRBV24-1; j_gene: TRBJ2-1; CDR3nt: TGTGCCACCAGTGATCTCCGGGACAGGGATTACAATGAGCAGTTCTTC; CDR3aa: CATSDLRDRDYNEQFF
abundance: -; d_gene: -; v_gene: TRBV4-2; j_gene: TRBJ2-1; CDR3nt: TGTGCCAGCAGCCAAGGGGGAGGAAGCTCCTACAATGAGCAGTTCTTC; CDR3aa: CASSQGGGSSYNEQFF
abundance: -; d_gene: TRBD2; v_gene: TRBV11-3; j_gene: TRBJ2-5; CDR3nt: TGTGCCAGCAGCTTAAGTTTGTTAGCGGGAAGTGAAGAGACCCAGTACTTC; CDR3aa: CASSLSLLAGSEETQYF
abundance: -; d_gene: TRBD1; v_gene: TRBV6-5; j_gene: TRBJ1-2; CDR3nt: TGTGCCGTTTTGGGGGACAGGGTTAACTATGGCTACACCTTC; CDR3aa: CAVLGDRVNYGYTF
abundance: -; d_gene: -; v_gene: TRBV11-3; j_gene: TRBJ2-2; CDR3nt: TGTGCCAGCAGCCCCACTAGACTCGCCACCGGGGAGCTGTTTTTT; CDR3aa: CASSPTRLATGELFF
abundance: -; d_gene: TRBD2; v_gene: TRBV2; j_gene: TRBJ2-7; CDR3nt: TGTGCCAGTTTACTAGCGGGATCCGCCGAGCAGTACTTC; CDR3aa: CASLLAGSAEQYF
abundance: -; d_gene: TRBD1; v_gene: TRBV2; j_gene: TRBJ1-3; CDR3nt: TGTGCCAGCAGTAGGGGACAGGGAAACACCATATATTTT; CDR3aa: CASSRGQGNTIYF
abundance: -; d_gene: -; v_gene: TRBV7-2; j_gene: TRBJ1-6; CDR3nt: TGTGCCAGCAGCACCCTGCAGGGGCGCGCCTCACCCCTCCACTTT; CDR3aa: CASSTLQGRASPLHF
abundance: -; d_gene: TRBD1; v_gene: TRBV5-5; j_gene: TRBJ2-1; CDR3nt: TGTGCCAGCAGCTTGGGCCCTGGGACAGGGTTCAATGAGCAGTTCTTC; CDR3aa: CASSLGPGTGFNEQFF
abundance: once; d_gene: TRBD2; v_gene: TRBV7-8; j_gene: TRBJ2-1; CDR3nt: TGTGCCAGCAGCTTAGACCTAGCGGGGGCTAATCTATACAATGAGCAGTTCTTC; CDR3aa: CASSLDLAGANLYNEQFF
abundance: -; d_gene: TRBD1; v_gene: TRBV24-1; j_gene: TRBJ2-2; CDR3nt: TGTGCCACCAGTGATCCCGGGACAGGGGGCACCGGGGAGCTGTTTTTT; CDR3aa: CATSDPGTGGTGELFF
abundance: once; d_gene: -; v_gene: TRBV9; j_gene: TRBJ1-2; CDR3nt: TGTGCCAGCAGCGTAGAGAGAAACTATGGCTACACCTTC; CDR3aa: CASSVERNYGYTF
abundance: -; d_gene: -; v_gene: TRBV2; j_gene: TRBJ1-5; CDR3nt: TGTGCCAGCAGTGGGACAGCCCTCGGGCAGCCCCAGCATTTT; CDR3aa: CASSGTALGQPQHF
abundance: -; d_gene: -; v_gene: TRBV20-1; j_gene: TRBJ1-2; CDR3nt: TGCAGTGCTAGGGCAGTTTATGGCTACACCTTC; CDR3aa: CSARAVYGYTF